One T cell receptor (beta chain) is described in this entry. Its cognate antigen is unknown. These data originate in a study of T-cell memory formation after mild COVID-19. Study context: Largely, TCR clusters stayed within a single donor. Study-level results: Most CD4+ clones that shrank were in CM and EM, while CD8+ ones turned up in EMRA. Pre-infection memory showed some responding clones, and this suggested that cross-reactive memory joined.

TCRdb reprocessed the 5' RACE reads via MiXCR and lists one record per CDR3 protein. The data show about 430,000 distinct CDR3 sequences, more than 20% seen once. The CDR3 is made up of 17 amino acids. J was trimmed by 6 bases and V by 1 base; bases with no gene match: 12. Germline-derived CDR1 and CDR2 are SGHTA and FQGNSA. The sequenced sample was PBMCs or a T cell subset sorted from them (not recorded which). This sequence originates from an adult woman who had mild COVID-19 (a few samples of this study predate the infection). Cell type and time point are not known. The gene calls are TRBV7-2 and TRBJ2-7, with 10 bases fitting TRBD2. The CDR3 DNA sequence: TGTGCCAGCAGCTTAGTGTTCGGGAGCGGGAGGGCCTCCGAGCAGTACTTC. Protein: CASSLVFGSGRASEQYF.